These 2 T cell receptor beta chains were sequenced from one sample in a study of lymphopenia after photon versus proton radiotherapy. Profiling relied on immunoSEQ multiplex PCR, and the TCRdb table lists in-frame clones only, not all of them. The sample has about 22,000 clones, about 93% seen once. The sample here was peripheral blood, taken from a patient treated with proton-based radiotherapy. The receptors derive from a woman in her 70s with pancreatic cancer. Some clones in this sample may be carry-over from other donors' samples.

This chain links TRBV13 with TRBJ2-7; 10 bases are shared with TRBD1. CDR3 length: 14 residues. V was pared by 4 bases and J by 5 bases, with 5 bases of the junction left unmatched. From germline, CDR1 is PRHDT and CDR2 FYEKMQ (reference sequence). As DNA, the CDR3 is TGTGCCAGCAGCTACCGGACAGGGGGTAACGAGCAGTACTTC. Translated, it gives CASSYRTGGNEQYF. Using reference TRBV13 and TRBJ2-7 for the parts outside the CDR3, the full variable domain is AAGVIQSPRHLIKEKRETATLKCYPIPRHDTVYWYQQGPGQDPQFLISFYEKMQSDKGSIPDRFSAQQFSDYHSELNMSSLELGDSALYFCASSYRTGGNEQYFGPGTRLTVT.

A single count supports this clone. V is TRBV2 and J is TRBJ2-7; 7 nucleotides agree with TRBD2. Germline V gene sequence: CDR1 SNHLY, CDR2 FYNNEI. This CDR3 comprises 14 residues. V shed 4 bases, J shed 7 bases, and the junction held 10 bases outside the gene matches. The CDR3 sequence: CASSARGEGSEQYF. The CDR3 bases are TGTGCCAGCAGTGCTCGGGGGGAGGGTAGTGAGCAGTACTTC. The complete variable domain, with remaining parts taken from reference TRBV2 and TRBJ2-7, reads EPEVTQTPSHQVTQMGQEVILRCVPISNHLYFYWYRQILGQKVEFLVSFYNNEISEKSEIFDDQFSVERPDGSNFTLKIRSTKLEDSAMYFCASSARGEGSEQYFGPGTRLTVT.